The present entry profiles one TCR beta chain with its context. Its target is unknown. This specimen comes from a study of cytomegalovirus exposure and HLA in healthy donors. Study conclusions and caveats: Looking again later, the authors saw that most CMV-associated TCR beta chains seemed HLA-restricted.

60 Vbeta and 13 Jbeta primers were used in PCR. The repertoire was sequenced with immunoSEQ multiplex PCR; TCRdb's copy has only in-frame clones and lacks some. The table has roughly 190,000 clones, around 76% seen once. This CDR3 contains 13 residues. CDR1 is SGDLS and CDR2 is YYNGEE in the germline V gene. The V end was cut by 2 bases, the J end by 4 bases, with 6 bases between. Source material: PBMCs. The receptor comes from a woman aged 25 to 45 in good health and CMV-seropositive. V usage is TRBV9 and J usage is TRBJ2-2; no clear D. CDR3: CASSVRGTGELFF. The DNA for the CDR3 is TGTGCCAGCAGCGTCCGAGGCACCGGGGAGCTGTTTTTT.